This is a list of T cell receptor beta chains from one sample in a study of vaccination effects on CD4 cells after COVID-19. Clones were read by immunoSEQ multiplex PCR, and TCRdb kept only the in-frame ones, dropping some. This sample has some 27,000 clones, with 65% found just once. Their recognized antigens are unknown. Source: CD4+ T cells from PBMCs cultured without peptide, taken before COVID-19 vaccination. These receptors were obtained from a human donor who received a COVID-19 vaccine. Both conserved end residues are part of each CDR3.

v_gene: TRBV5-1
CDR3aa: CASHRRQGVGDTQYF

v_gene: TRBV19
CDR3aa: CASSTGGGTQETQYF

v_gene: TRBV10-1
CDR3aa: CASSDRADSYEQYF

v_gene: TRBV5-6
CDR3aa: CASSSGLRGRQTQYF

v_gene: TRBV11-2
CDR3aa: CASSFNPSGGVYNEQFF

v_gene: TRBV9
CDR3aa: CASSVAPGLAADNEQFF

v_gene: TRBV5-1
CDR3aa: CASGPGVSGNTIYF

v_gene: TRBV11-2
CDR3aa: CASSLDSYEQYF

v_gene: TRBV27
CDR3aa: CASSPSGANVLTF

v_gene: TRBV2
CDR3aa: CASNDRGLPYGYTF

v_gene: TRBV18
CDR3aa: CASSPRSGYEQYF

v_gene: TRBV6-5
CDR3aa: CASSYRRTQNYGYTF

v_gene: TRBV29-1
CDR3aa: CSVGEGFTEAFF

v_gene: TRBV9
CDR3aa: CASSAGKNEQFF